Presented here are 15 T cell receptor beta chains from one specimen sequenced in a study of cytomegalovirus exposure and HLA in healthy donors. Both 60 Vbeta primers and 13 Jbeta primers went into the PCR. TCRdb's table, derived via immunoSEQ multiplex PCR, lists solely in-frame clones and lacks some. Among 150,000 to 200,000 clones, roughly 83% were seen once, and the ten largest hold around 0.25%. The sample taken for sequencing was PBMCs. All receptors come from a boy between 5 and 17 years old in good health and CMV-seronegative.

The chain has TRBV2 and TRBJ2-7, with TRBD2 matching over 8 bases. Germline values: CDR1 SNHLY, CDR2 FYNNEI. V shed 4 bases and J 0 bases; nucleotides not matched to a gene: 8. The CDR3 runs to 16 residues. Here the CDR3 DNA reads TGTGCCAGCAGTGCAAGACTAGCGATACGCTCCTACGAGCAGTACTTC. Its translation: CASSARLAIRSYEQYF.

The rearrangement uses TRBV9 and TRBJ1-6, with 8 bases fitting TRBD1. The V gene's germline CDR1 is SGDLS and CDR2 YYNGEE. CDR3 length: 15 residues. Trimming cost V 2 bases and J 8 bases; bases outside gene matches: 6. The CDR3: CASSVRGQGDSPLHF. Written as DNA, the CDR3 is TGTGCCAGCAGCGTTCGAGGACAGGGTGATTCACCCCTCCACTTT.

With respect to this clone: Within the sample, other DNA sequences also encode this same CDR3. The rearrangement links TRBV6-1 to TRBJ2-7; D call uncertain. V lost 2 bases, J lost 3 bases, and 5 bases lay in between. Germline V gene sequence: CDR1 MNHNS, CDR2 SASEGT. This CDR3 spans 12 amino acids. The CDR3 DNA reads TGTGCCAGCAGTGAACGCGGCTACGAGCAGTACTTC. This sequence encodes CASSERGYEQYF.

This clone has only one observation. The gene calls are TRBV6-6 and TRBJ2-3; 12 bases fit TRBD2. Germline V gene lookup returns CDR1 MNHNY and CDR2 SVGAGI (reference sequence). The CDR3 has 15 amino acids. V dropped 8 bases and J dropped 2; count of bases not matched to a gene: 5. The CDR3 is CASYGTSGSTDTQYF. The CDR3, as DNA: TGTGCCAGCTACGGGACTAGCGGGTCCACAGATACGCAGTATTTT.

In DNA, the CDR3 is TGTGCCAGCAGTGAACGGGATAATTCACCCCTCCACTTT. It codes for CASSERDNSPLHF. The J gene is TRBJ1-6, the V gene TRBV6-4; D is ambiguous. CDR1 is MRHNA, CDR2 SNTAGT, per germline. The CDR3 consists of 13 residues. Trimming left V 3 bases short and J 5 bases short, with 5 bases between.

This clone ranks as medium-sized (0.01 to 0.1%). The DNA of the CDR3 is TGCGCCAGCAGCGACCGGGACAGGGTAATGAACACTGAAGCTTTCTTT. Its translation: CASSDRDRVMNTEAFF. The chain links TRBV5-1 to TRBJ1-1; 9 positions agree with TRBD1. Germline V CDR1 and CDR2: SGHRS, YFSETQ. V shed 4 bases and J 0 bases; nucleotides not matched to a gene: 7. The CDR3 totals 16 residues.

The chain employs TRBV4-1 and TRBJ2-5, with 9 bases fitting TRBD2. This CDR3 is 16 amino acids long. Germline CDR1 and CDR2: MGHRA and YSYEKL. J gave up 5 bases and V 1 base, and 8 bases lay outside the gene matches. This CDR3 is CASSQGAGGEGETQYF. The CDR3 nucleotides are TGCGCCAGCAGCCAAGGAGCGGGAGGCGAAGGGGAGACCCAGTACTTC.

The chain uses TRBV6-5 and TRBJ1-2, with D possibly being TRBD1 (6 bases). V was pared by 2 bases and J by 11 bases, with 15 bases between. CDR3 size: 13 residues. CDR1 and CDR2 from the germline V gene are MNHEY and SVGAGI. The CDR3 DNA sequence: TGTGCCAGCAGTTACCGGAGGACAGAATGGTACACCTTC. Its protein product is CASSYRRTEWYTF.

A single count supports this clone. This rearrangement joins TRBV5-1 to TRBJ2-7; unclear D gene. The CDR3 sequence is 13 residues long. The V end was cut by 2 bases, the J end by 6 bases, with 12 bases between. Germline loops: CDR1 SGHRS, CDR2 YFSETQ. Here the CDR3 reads CASSFVVTGEQYF. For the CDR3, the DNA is TGCGCCAGCAGCTTTGTGGTGACGGGCGAGCAGTACTTC.

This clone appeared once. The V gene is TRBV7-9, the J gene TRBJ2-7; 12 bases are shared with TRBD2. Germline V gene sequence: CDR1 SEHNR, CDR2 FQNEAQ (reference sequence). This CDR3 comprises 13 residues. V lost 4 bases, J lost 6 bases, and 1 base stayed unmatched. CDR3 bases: TGTGCCAGCAGCTCGGGACTAGCGGGCGAGCAGTACTTC. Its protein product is CASSSGLAGEQYF. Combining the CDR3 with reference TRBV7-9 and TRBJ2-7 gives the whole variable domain DTGVSQNPRHKITKRGQNVTFRCDPISEHNRLYWYRQTLGQGPEFLTYFQNEAQLEKSRLLSDRFSAERPKGSFSTLEIQRTEQGDSAMYLCASSSGLAGEQYFGPGTRLTVT.

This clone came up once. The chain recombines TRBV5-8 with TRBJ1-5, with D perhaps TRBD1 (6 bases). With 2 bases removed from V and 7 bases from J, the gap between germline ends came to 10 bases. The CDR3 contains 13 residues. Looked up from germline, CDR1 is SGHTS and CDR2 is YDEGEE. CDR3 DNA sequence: TGTGCCAGCAGCTTTCGGGGGGCACAGCCCCAGCATTTT. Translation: CASSFRGAQPQHF.

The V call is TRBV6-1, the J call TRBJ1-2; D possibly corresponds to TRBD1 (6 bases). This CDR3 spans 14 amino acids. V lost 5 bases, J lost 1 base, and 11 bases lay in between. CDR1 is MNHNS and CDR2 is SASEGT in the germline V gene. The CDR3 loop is CASSQQGLNYGYTF. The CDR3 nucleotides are TGTGCCAGCAGTCAACAGGGTCTTAACTATGGCTACACCTTC.

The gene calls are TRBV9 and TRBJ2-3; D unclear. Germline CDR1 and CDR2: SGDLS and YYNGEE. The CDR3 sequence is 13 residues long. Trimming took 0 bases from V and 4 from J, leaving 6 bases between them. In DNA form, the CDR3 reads TGTGCCAGCAGCGTAGCGTTCGCAGATACGCAGTATTTT. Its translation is CASSVAFADTQYF. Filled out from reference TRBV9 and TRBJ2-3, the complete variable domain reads DSGVTQTPKHLITATGQRVTLRCSPRSGDLSVYWYQQSLDQGLQFLIQYYNGEERAKGNILERFSAQQFPDLHSELNLSSLELGDSALYFCASSVAFADTQYFGPGTRLTVL.

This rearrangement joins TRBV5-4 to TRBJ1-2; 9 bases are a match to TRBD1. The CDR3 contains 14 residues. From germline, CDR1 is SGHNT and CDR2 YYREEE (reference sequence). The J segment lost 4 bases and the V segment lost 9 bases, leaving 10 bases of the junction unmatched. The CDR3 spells CATEDRGASYGYTF. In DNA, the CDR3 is TGTGCCACTGAGGACAGGGGCGCCTCCTATGGCTACACCTTC.

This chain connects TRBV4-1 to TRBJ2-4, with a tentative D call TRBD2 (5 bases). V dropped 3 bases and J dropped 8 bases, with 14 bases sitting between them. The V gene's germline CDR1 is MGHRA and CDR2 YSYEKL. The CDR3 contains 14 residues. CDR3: CASSQIHTGDIQYF. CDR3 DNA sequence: TGCGCCAGCAGCCAGATTCACACCGGGGACATTCAGTACTTC.